This TCR beta chain is drawn from a study of spatial heterogeneity in lung cancer. This clonotype was recorded at least ten times. Its matching antigen is unknown. Findings and limits, study-wide: How many expanded intratumoral alpha and beta TCRs were present tracked the tumor mutation count, which was a count of nonsynonymous mutations. Numbers of ubiquitous and regional expanded TCRs tracked ubiquitous and regional nonsynonymous mutation counts, respectively.

Each TCR cDNA molecule carried a unique molecular identifier. TCRdb redid the calling of the 5' RACE reads with MiXCR, one entry per CDR3 protein. In the table there are about 100,000 distinct CDR3 sequences, 4.4% of which are singletons. As to time point: sample taken at primary tumor resection. In each case, whole RNA from tumor, nontumor lung or frozen PBMC was sequenced unsorted. Germline loops: CDR1 MGHRA, CDR2 YSYEKL. V was trimmed by 0 bases and J by 0 bases, leaving 5 bases between them. The CDR3 has 14 amino acids. This TCR came from a male donor with early-stage non-small cell lung cancer. V gene TRBV4-1 combines with J gene TRBJ1-1; D remains ambiguous. Sample: lung tumor tissue, taken at surgery. This CDR3 is CASSQDHLNTEAFF. Written as DNA, the CDR3 is TGCGCCAGCAGCCAAGATCATCTGAACACTGAAGCTTTCTTT.